The next 24 T cell receptor beta chains were all read from a single sample in a study of PD-L1 blockade in urothelial cancer. Sequenced by immunoSEQ multiplex PCR; TCRdb stores in-frame clones only, minus some. The data show roughly 56,000 clones, approximately 80% seen once. Sample: PBMCs, taken around atezolizumab (anti-PD-L1) treatment. These receptors were collected from a man in his sixties or seventies with urothelial cancer.

V is TRBV7-9 and J is TRBJ1-2; D is undetermined. This CDR3 is built from 13 residues. Trimming removed 3 bases at V and 8 bases at J, with 13 bases between. CDR1 and CDR2 (germline): SEHNR, FQNEAQ (reference sequence). In DNA form, the CDR3 reads TGTGCCAGCAGCTTCCCCCCCATAGTCGGCTACACCTTC. Encoded protein: CASSFPPIVGYTF.

The gene calls are TRBV7-9 and TRBJ1-4; D gene uncertain. Trimming removed 4 bases from V and 4 bases from J, with 10 bases in between. Germline V gives CDR1 SEHNR, CDR2 FQNEAQ (reference sequence). This CDR3 has 14 residues. CDR3 in amino acids: CASSSTAFNEKLFF. In nucleotides, the CDR3 is TGTGCCAGCAGCTCGACTGCGTTTAATGAAAAACTGTTTTTT.

The chain employs TRBV6-6 and TRBJ2-5; 7 nucleotides align to TRBD2. Trimming cost V 0 bases and J 5 bases; bases outside gene matches: 9. Germline CDR1 MNHNY, CDR2 SVGAGI (reference sequence). The CDR3 consists of 16 residues. CDR3 DNA sequence: TGTGCCAGCAGTTACTCAGAAGCGGGGAGGGAGGAGACCCAGTACTTC. This codes for CASSYSEAGREETQYF.

This chain uses TRBV2 with TRBJ2-1; 9 nucleotides line up with TRBD2. V dropped 8 bases and J dropped 7; count of bases not matched to a gene: 9. CDR1 is SNHLY, CDR2 FYNNEI, per germline. The CDR3 runs 14 residues. CDR3 sequence (DNA): TGTGCCAGCTCTTCCCGCGGGAGGGCGAATGAGCAGTTCTTC. Protein product: CASSSRGRANEQFF.

This clone was observed once. CDR3 nucleotides: TGTGCCAGCAGCCCCTTAACCTACGAGCAGTACTTC. Its protein is CASSPLTYEQYF. The chain links TRBV6-6 to TRBJ2-7; no reliable D call. The CDR3 is 12 amino acids. Trimming stripped 6 bases from V and 2 bases from J, with 8 bases between. CDR1 and CDR2 (germline): MNHNY, SVGAGI (reference sequence).

V usage is TRBV5-1 and J usage is TRBJ2-1; D is perhaps TRBD1 (5 bases). This CDR3 comprises 15 residues. Per germline, CDR1 SGHRS and CDR2 YFSETQ. Trimming pared 0 bases from V and 4 bases from J, leaving 11 bases between. The CDR3 spells CASSLGVTAYNEQFF. Here the CDR3 DNA reads TGCGCCAGCAGCTTGGGGGTGACAGCTTACAATGAGCAGTTCTTC.

The rearrangement links TRBV14 to TRBJ2-3; D not certain. The germline V gene has CDR1 SGHDN and CDR2 FVKESK. With 0 bases removed from V and 1 base from J, the gap between germline ends came to 5 bases. There are 14 residues in the CDR3. CDR3 nucleotide sequence: TGTGCCAGCAGCCAAGATCTTCGCACAGATACGCAGTATTTT. It specifies CASSQDLRTDTQYF. The entire variable domain, with the rest obtained from reference TRBV14 and TRBJ2-3, is as follows: EAGVTQFPSHSVIEKGQTVTLRCDPISGHDNLYWYRRVMGKEIKFLLHFVKESKQDESGMPNNRFLAERTGGTYSTLKVQPAELEDSGVYFCASSQDLRTDTQYFGPGTRLTVL.

The V call is TRBV29-1, the J call TRBJ1-1; maybe TRBD1 (6 bases). The CDR3 runs 14 residues. CDR1 SQVTM and CDR2 ANQGSEA come from the germline V gene. Trimming removed 7 bases at V and 3 bases at J, with 18 bases between. The CDR3 DNA follows: TGCAGCGGTAATTTAGGGGGGGCGGACACTGAAGCTTTCTTT. Translated: CSGNLGGADTEAFF. Using reference TRBV29-1 and TRBJ1-1 for the parts outside the CDR3, the full variable domain is SAVISQKPSRDICQRGTSLTIQCQVDSQVTMMFWYRQQPGQSLTLIATANQGSEATYESGFVIDKFPISRPNLTFSTLTVSNMSPEDSSIYLCSGNLGGADTEAFFGQGTRLTVV.

The rearrangement links TRBV20-1 to TRBJ2-7; weak D call: TRBD2 (6 bases). Germline values: CDR1 DFQATT, CDR2 SNEGSKA (reference sequence). The CDR3 totals 11 residues. V shed 6 bases and J shed 8 bases, with 14 bases lying between them. CDR3 protein: CSAGRGAQQYF. CDR3 bases: TGCAGTGCCGGGCGGGGAGCTCAGCAGTACTTC.

The chain uses TRBV5-6 and TRBJ2-1, with 7 bases identical to TRBD1. This CDR3 is 15 amino acids long. Trimming cost V 2 bases and J 3 bases; bases outside gene matches: 5. Germline assignment: CDR1 SGHDT and CDR2 YYEEEE. CDR3 loop: CASSFHDRDYNEQFF. In DNA, the CDR3 is TGTGCCAGCAGCTTCCACGACAGGGACTACAATGAGCAGTTCTTC.

The chain employs TRBV7-2 and TRBJ2-1, with 8 bases matching TRBD2. The CDR3 sequence is 19 residues long. Losses at the gene ends were 5 bases for V and 5 bases for J; bases not matched to a gene: 20. Germline V gene lookup returns CDR1 SGHTA and CDR2 FQGNSA. The CDR3 loop is CASSPRRSGSNPVHNEQFF. The CDR3 nucleotides are TGTGCCAGCAGCCCTAGGAGAAGCGGGAGCAACCCAGTACACAATGAGCAGTTCTTC.

J is TRBJ2-6 and V is TRBV28; 9 nucleotides align to TRBD2. Germline CDR1 MDHEN, CDR2 SYDVKM. V lost 3 bases, J lost 0 bases, and 6 bases stayed unmatched. CDR3 length: 18 amino acids. CDR3 protein: CASSLSSGRFSGANVLTF. Written as DNA, the CDR3 is TGTGCCAGCAGTTTGTCCAGCGGGAGGTTCTCTGGGGCCAACGTCCTGACTTTC. Based on the CDR3 plus reference TRBV28 and TRBJ2-6, the full variable domain is DVKVTQSSRYLVKRTGEKVFLECVQDMDHENMFWYRQDPGLGLRLIYFSYDVKMKEKGDIPEGYSVSREKKERFSLILESASTNQTSMYLCASSLSSGRFSGANVLTFGAGSRLTVL.

The genes are TRBV6-1 and TRBJ2-5; possibly TRBD2 for D (5 bases). V gave up 5 bases and J gave up 5 bases, with 15 bases separating them. The germline gives CDR1 MNHNS, CDR2 SASEGT. There are 14 residues in the CDR3. The CDR3 DNA sequence: TGTGCCAGCAGTCTAAGTCGTTCTAGCGAGACCCAGTACTTC. It codes for CASSLSRSSETQYF.

The chain has TRBV6-1 and TRBJ1-1; 7 bases are shared with TRBD1. Germline CDR1 MNHNS, CDR2 SASEGT. This CDR3 region has 16 residues. V lost 3 bases and J lost 0; bases outside the gene matches: 7. CDR3: CASSDVRQGVNTEAFF. CDR3 bases: TGTGCCAGCAGTGACGTAAGACAGGGAGTGAACACTGAAGCTTTCTTT.

V and J are TRBV25-1 and TRBJ2-2; tentatively, D is TRBD1 (5 bases). Between the trimmed V and J ends, which lost 4 bases and 4 bases, there was a span of 13 bases. The CDR3 loop spans 15 amino acids. Looked up from germline, CDR1 is MGHDK and CDR2 is SYGVNS. CDR3 protein: CASSAREGATGELFF. CDR3 DNA sequence: TGTGCCAGCAGTGCCAGGGAAGGGGCCACCGGGGAGCTGTTTTTT.

The chain carries TRBV19 and TRBJ2-7; 8 nucleotides align to TRBD1. Germline lookup yields CDR1 LNHDA and CDR2 SQIVND (reference sequence). V was clipped by 3 bases and J by 0 bases; unmatched bases: 4. This CDR3 comprises 15 residues. In DNA, the CDR3 is TGTGCCAGTAGTATGGGGCAGGGGGCCTCCTACGAGCAGTACTTC. The encoded protein is CASSMGQGASYEQYF.

The V call is TRBV5-1, the J call TRBJ2-4, with 8 bases fitting TRBD2. The length of the CDR3 is 14 residues. After removal of 2 bases from V and 7 bases from J, the junction contained 5 bases not matched to a gene. Germline V gene sequence: CDR1 SGHRS, CDR2 YFSETQ. The CDR3 loop is CASSLTSGGNIQYF. CDR3 coding DNA: TGCGCCAGCAGCTTAACTAGCGGTGGCAACATTCAGTACTTC.

The J gene is TRBJ2-1, the V gene TRBV28; the D gene is possibly TRBD2 (5 bases). The CDR3 spans 15 residues. Germline V gives CDR1 MDHEN, CDR2 SYDVKM. The V gene lost 6 bases and the J gene lost 0 bases, with 12 bases spanning the gap. This chain's CDR3 is CASRPDFSSYNEQFF. In DNA, the CDR3 is TGTGCCAGCAGGCCGGACTTCAGCTCCTACAATGAGCAGTTCTTC.

The V call is TRBV6-6, the J call TRBJ1-5; TRBD1 aligns across 7 bases. The CDR3 length is 14 residues. Germline V CDR1 and CDR2: MNHNY, SVGAGI (reference sequence). J was trimmed by 6 bases and V by 6 bases; bases with no gene match: 8. The CDR3 reads CASSIQGSGQPQHF. DNA for the CDR3: TGTGCCAGCAGCATACAGGGGTCGGGTCAGCCCCAGCATTTT.

This clone was counted only a few times. The chain couples TRBV9 to TRBJ2-3, with D perhaps matching TRBD2 (5 bases). The CDR3 runs 15 residues. Trimming left V 3 bases short and J 2 bases short, with 13 bases between. Germline loops: CDR1 SGDLS, CDR2 YYNGEE. For the CDR3, the DNA is TGTGCCAGCAGCGCCACGGGGTTTCTCACAGATACGCAGTATTTT. It translates to CASSATGFLTDTQYF.

The rearrangement joins TRBV6-5 to TRBJ1-2; D call uncertain. V was pared by 6 bases and J by 4 bases, with 9 bases between. Germline CDR1 and CDR2: MNHEY and SVGAGI. CDR3 length equals 12 residues. The CDR3 DNA sequence: TGTGCCAGCAGGTCAGGTTTCTATGGCTACACCTTC. This translates into CASRSGFYGYTF.

This chain joins TRBV4-1 and TRBJ2-1; 8 positions match TRBD2. Trimming at V came to 0 bases and at J to 6 bases, leaving 1 base not matched to a gene. CDR3 size: 14 residues. Per germline, CDR1 MGHRA and CDR2 YSYEKL. In DNA form, the CDR3 reads TGCGCCAGCAGCCAAGAGCTAGCGGGCAATGAGCAGTTCTTC. This sequence encodes CASSQELAGNEQFF.

The rearrangement joins TRBV10-3 to TRBJ2-4; 10 nucleotides match TRBD2. CDR3 size: 13 residues. CDR1 ENHRY and CDR2 SYGVKD come from the germline V gene. V gave up 10 bases and J gave up 13 bases; unmatched junction bases: 13. The CDR3 region is CATISGASGSQYF. DNA of the CDR3: TGTGCCACCATATCTGGGGCTAGCGGGAGCCAGTACTTC.

Points on this clone: One end of the junction is discordant with germline, which a read error may explain. The chain couples TRBV29-1 to TRBJ2-3, with a tentative D call TRBD1 (5 bases). In germline, CDR1 is SQVTM, CDR2 ANQGSEA. This CDR3 has 17 amino acids. CDR3 nucleotide sequence: TGCGGCGTTGAAGACCCGACAGCCAAGGCTAGCACAGATACGCAGTATTTT. Protein sequence: CGVEDPTAKASTDTQYF.